The entry below describes one T cell receptor (beta chain). Its antigen is still unknown. The treatment is: around 19 received Ad26.COV2.S at low or high dose, single or two shots; a few received placebo; per-sample allocation not given. The study sampled participants on day 63 after the first vaccine or placebo injection. Wuhan-strain spike was delivered by a replication-incompetent Ad26 vector. The protocol was immunoSEQ multiplex PCR, while the TCRdb copy is restricted to in-frame clones and leaves out a portion. The data contain some 460,000 clones, nearly 90% of them seen just once; the ten biggest clones take up about 1.5%. The sample comes from a study of Ad26.COV2.S vaccination and SARS-CoV-2 variants. Overall study context: Donor joined the COV1001 Ad26.COV2.S trial arm. The vaccine Ad26.COV2.S was put into the muscle once, or twice with 56 days between. Study-level findings and limits: The study found higher spike-specific TCR breadth in vaccine than placebo recipients.

Germline CDR1 is MNHEY and CDR2 is SVGEGT. The CDR3 extends over 14 amino acids. With 5 bases removed from V and 2 bases from J, the gap between germline ends came to 13 bases. The chain links TRBV6-2 or TRBV6-3 to TRBJ2-7; D may match TRBD1 or TRBD2 (5 bases each). The clonotype was recovered from a person aged 18 to 65 who received the Ad26.COV2.S COVID-19 vaccine or a placebo. The sequencing used peripheral blood, collected in a trial of Ad26.COV2.S vaccine versus placebo. Written as DNA, the CDR3 is TGTGCCAGCAGTACCGGGACGGTAACCTACGAGCAGTACTTC. Its translation: CASSTGTVTYEQYF.